This entry lists 2 T cell receptor beta chains sequenced from one sample in a study of blood T cells in healthy people across ages. Sample-barcoded 5' priming and a J-beta primer mix drove a second PCR of about 7 to 12 cycles. TCRdb reprocessed the 5' RACE reads with MiXCR, giving one entry per CDR3 protein. The sample lists about 1.8 million distinct CDR3 sequences; around 48% were seen once. Sequencing used blood. The receptor source for this set is a woman aged 40 to 50 in good health.

The chain links TRBV20-1 to TRBJ1-1; 8 bases line up with TRBD1. Germline V gene data show CDR1 as DFQATT and CDR2 as SNEGSKA (reference sequence). The junction had 10 bases not matched to a gene; V was cut back by 6 bases and J by 4 bases. CDR3 size: 14 residues. CDR3 nucleotide sequence: TGCAGTGCAACTGCAGGGGGCGTGGGCACTGAAGCTTTCTTT. Its protein product is CSATAGGVGTEAFF.

The chain joins TRBV3-1 to TRBJ2-5; TRBD1 aligns across 7 bases. In germline, CDR1 is LGHDT, CDR2 YNNKEL (reference sequence). V gave up 3 bases and J gave up 6 bases; unmatched junction bases: 4. The CDR3 length is 13 residues. The chain's CDR3 is CASSHETGKTQYF. CDR3 coding DNA: TGTGCCAGCAGCCATGAGACAGGGAAGACCCAGTACTTC.